A single sample is the source of the 21 T cell receptor beta chains below, sequenced in a study of T cell repertoires in cytomegalovirus infection. One entry per CDR3 protein, called by TCRdb with MiXCR from the reads. The table includes about 770,000 distinct CDR3 sequences, 25% to 30% detected once. Their antigen targets remain unknown. This specimen was cultured CD8+ T cells from PBMCs, taken from culture after CMV antigen stimulation. Receptors were obtained from a human donor in good health (CMV status not recorded). Some clones in this sample may be carry-over from other donors' samples.

This clonotype appeared many times. The genes are TRBV4-1 and TRBJ1-5, with D unresolved. CDR3 length: 14 residues. Germline lookup yields CDR1 MGHRA and CDR2 YSYEKL. Trimming left V 4 bases short and J 5 bases short, with 12 bases between. CDR3 in DNA: TGCGCCAGCAGCCTTTTTGAGGGCGATCAGCCCCAGCATTTT. This encodes CASSLFEGDQPQHF.

This clonotype was detected many times. The chain combines TRBV28 with TRBJ2-7; 7 bases agree with TRBD1. From germline, CDR1 is MDHEN and CDR2 SYDVKM. This CDR3 spans 15 amino acids. J lost 0 bases, V lost 5 bases, and 7 bases had no gene match. Here the CDR3 DNA reads TGTGCCAGCAGTCGGGACAGAGGGAACTCCTACGAGCAGTACGTC. It specifies CASSRDRGNSYEQYV.

The chain employs TRBV6-5 and TRBJ2-3, with D possibly matching TRBD1 (6 bases). This CDR3 has 16 amino acids. Germline CDR1 MNHEY, CDR2 SVGAGI. V was clipped by 4 bases and J by 4 bases, with 18 bases between them. The CDR3 DNA sequence: TGTGCCAGCAGTTCACTTAGGAAGGGGGAACCAGATACGCAGTATTTT. This translates into CASSSLRKGEPDTQYF.

This clonotype came up a few times. CDR3 sequence: CSARTGVSYEQYF. The CDR3 nucleotides read TGCAGTGCTAGGACAGGGGTCTCCTACGAGCAGTACTTC. The gene calls are TRBV20-1 and TRBJ2-7, with 8 positions matching TRBD1. This CDR3 is 13 amino acids long. J was trimmed by 0 bases and V by 3 bases; bases with no gene match: 1. The germline gives CDR1 DFQATT, CDR2 SNEGSKA (reference sequence).

J is TRBJ2-1 and V is TRBV7-8; D may be TRBD2 (5 bases). The CDR3 sequence is 14 residues long. V was shortened by 4 bases and J by 3 bases, with 10 bases between the two germline ends. Germline V gene data show CDR1 as SGHVS and CDR2 as FQNEAQ. For the CDR3, the DNA is TGTGCCAGCAGCTACTACCGGGACTACAATGAGCAGTTCTTC. It is translated as CASSYYRDYNEQFF.

This rearrangement joins TRBV5-1 to TRBJ2-2; D not certain. V lost 5 bases to trimming and J lost 1 base, with 21 bases between them. The CDR3 is 18 residues long. CDR1 SGHRS and CDR2 YFSETQ come from the germline V gene. DNA of the CDR3: TGCGCCAGCAGGGGTGCCGGGTCTTTACTTATGAACACCGGGGAGCTGTTTTTT. Amino acid sequence: CASRGAGSLLMNTGELFF.

As concerns this clonotype: This may stem from a read error, because a much larger clone lies one nucleotide away. The chain uses TRBV7-4 and TRBJ1-1, with 8 bases identical to TRBD1. The V gene end was trimmed by 2 bases and the J gene end by 3 bases; junction bases not matched to a gene: 2. The CDR3 sequence is 14 residues long. Germline V lookup: CDR1 SGHVT, CDR2 SQSDAQ. CDR3 in DNA: TGTGCCAGCAGCTTACAGGGGGCGGACACTGAAGCTTTCTTT. Its translation is CASSLQGADTEAFF.

This clonotype was recorded once. The gene calls are TRBV29-1 and TRBJ2-3; weak D call: TRBD2 (6 bases). The CDR3 runs to 15 residues. The germline V gene has CDR1 SQVTM and CDR2 ANQGSEA. V lost 3 bases, J lost 0 bases, and 13 bases lay in between. The CDR3 DNA sequence: TGCAGCGTTGACGGAGGGACGACTAGCACAGATACGCAGTATTTT. Amino acids: CSVDGGTTSTDTQYF.

This clonotype has just a few counts. The chain employs TRBV28 and TRBJ2-1; possibly TRBD2 for D (5 bases). Per germline, CDR1 MDHEN and CDR2 SYDVKM. The CDR3 spans 19 residues. The V and J ends lost 5 bases and 0 bases respectively, with 23 bases between them. The CDR3 nucleotides are TGTGCCAGCAGTCTATACCCCCAGGACTTTATGAGCTCCTACAATGAGCAGTTCTTC. Its translation: CASSLYPQDFMSSYNEQFF.

The genes are TRBV12-5 and TRBJ1-5; 7 nucleotides match TRBD1. Trimming removed 5 bases from V and 4 bases from J; junction bases left unmatched: 8. Germline loops: CDR1 LGHNT, CDR2 FRNRAP. The CDR3 has 15 amino acids. The CDR3: CASGHLQGGNQPQHF. CDR3 DNA: TGTGCTAGTGGTCACTTGCAGGGGGGTAATCAGCCCCAGCATTTT.

This chain uses TRBV6-8 with TRBJ2-1; 7 nucleotides agree with TRBD1. Trimming took 5 bases from V and 2 from J; bases not matched to a gene: 9. The CDR3 spans 16 residues. Germline V gene sequence: CDR1 MNHGY, CDR2 SAAAGT. In DNA, the CDR3 is TGTGCCAGCAGTGCAAGACAGGGCCATCCCTACAATGAGCAGTTCTTC. Translated, it gives CASSARQGHPYNEQFF.

The chain carries TRBV19 and TRBJ2-7; 10 nucleotides match TRBD2. This CDR3 region has 15 residues. The V segment lost 7 bases and the J segment 3 bases; nucleotides outside the gene matches: 9. Per germline, CDR1 LNHDA and CDR2 SQIVND (reference sequence). In nucleotides, the CDR3 is TGTGCCAGTAACCCTGGACTAGCGGCGATCTACGAGCAGTACTTC. Amino acid sequence: CASNPGLAAIYEQYF.

Many counts were recorded for this clonotype. CDR3 sequence (DNA): TGTGCCAGCAGCTTAGCGCAGGCGGGGGAGCAGTACGTC. Protein product: CASSLAQAGEQYV. The chain is built from TRBV7-2 and TRBJ2-7; D may be TRBD2 (6 bases). The CDR3 spans 13 residues. V lost 0 bases and J lost 7, with 10 bases in between. Germline V lookup: CDR1 SGHTA, CDR2 FQGNSA.

The table lists this clonotype with a few counts. V is TRBV7-2 and J is TRBJ2-1, with TRBD2 matching 9 bases. The CDR3 loop spans 15 amino acids. V lost 3 bases and J lost 8; bases outside the gene matches: 8. Germline V lookup: CDR1 SGHTA, CDR2 FQGNSA. The CDR3 is CASSFLRGGRDEQFF. The CDR3 DNA sequence: TGTGCCAGCAGCTTCCTGCGGGGGGGCCGGGATGAGCAGTTCTTC.

This clonotype occurred once. This rearrangement joins TRBV27 to TRBJ2-1, with D maybe TRBD2 (7 bases). The V gene's germline CDR1 is MNHEY and CDR2 SMNVEV (reference sequence). The V end lost 10 bases, the J end lost 4 bases, and 17 bases lay between the germline ends. The CDR3 extends over 14 amino acids. The CDR3 sequence is CATYGGGKYNEQFF. The CDR3 DNA follows: TGTGCCACCTATGGCGGGGGCAAATACAATGAGCAGTTCTTC.

This clonotype was recorded a few times. The chain has TRBV7-9 and TRBJ2-7; D remains unclear. Germline CDR1 reads SEHNR; CDR2 reads FQNEAQ (reference sequence). The CDR3 is made up of 13 amino acids. The V end was cut by 5 bases, the J end by 6 bases, with 14 bases between. The CDR3 nucleotides are TGTGCCAGCAGCGGGTCGGACGGTGGCGAGCAGTACTTC. Protein: CASSGSDGGEQYF.

V is TRBV12-3 or TRBV12-4 and J is TRBJ2-2; D remains ambiguous. V lost 1 base to trimming and J lost 4 bases, with 7 bases between them. The CDR3 is 14 residues long. The CDR3 DNA follows: TGTGCCAGCAGTTTAGAACGGATCACCGGGGAGCTGTTTTTT. Translated, it gives CASSLERITGELFF.

The chain uses TRBV4-2 and TRBJ2-1, with 8 bases aligning to TRBD1. This CDR3 comprises 14 residues. Trimming cost V 8 bases and J 2 bases; bases outside gene matches: 5. Germline CDR1 reads LGHNA; CDR2 reads YNFKEQ. The CDR3 loop reads CASGTGGAYNEQFF. CDR3 bases: TGTGCCAGCGGAACAGGGGGTGCCTACAATGAGCAGTTCTTC.

This chain links TRBV15 with TRBJ2-3; D is undetermined. This CDR3 comprises 16 residues. Trimming took off 1 base at V and 4 bases at J, with 15 bases between the two ends. Germline V CDR1 and CDR2: LNHNV, YYDKDF (reference sequence). CDR3 residues: CATSRGKRSSADTQYF. DNA of the CDR3: TGTGCCACCAGCAGAGGGAAAAGGTCCAGCGCAGATACGCAGTATTTT.

There are a few counts of this clonotype. The genes are TRBV11-3 and TRBJ1-1; D remains ambiguous. This CDR3 comprises 16 residues. CDR1 is SGHNT and CDR2 is YENEEA in the germline V gene. V was cut by 2 bases and J by 3 bases, with 16 bases left in between. The CDR3 nucleotides read TGTGCCAGCAGCTTACGGGCCGGCATTTATGACACTGAAGCTTTCTTT. It encodes CASSLRAGIYDTEAFF.

The rearrangement links TRBV6-2 or TRBV6-3 to TRBJ2-1, with D uncertain. This CDR3 contains 11 residues. The ends were cut back, 10 bases at V and 3 bases at J, with 7 bases in the middle. Germline V gene data show CDR1 as MNHEY and CDR2 as SVGEGT. In DNA, the CDR3 is TGTGCCACGCTAAGCTACAATGAGCAGTTCTTC. It is translated as CATLSYNEQFF.